This T cell receptor beta chain was captured by sequencing in a study of T cell changes during pregnancy in multiple sclerosis. In germline, CDR1 is SGDLS, CDR2 YYNGEE. The CDR3 sequence is 16 residues long. Germline trimming cut 2 bases from V and 1 base from J; bases unmatched to any gene: 7. Measured with immunoSEQ multiplex PCR; TCRdb has only the in-frame clones, and not every one. The repertoire holds some 47,000 clones, about 95% seen once, with about 0.89% in the top ten. V and J are TRBV9 and TRBJ2-3; TRBD1 matches 7 bases. This sequence originates from a female donor with multiple sclerosis, enrolled in a pregnancy study. Sequenced material: peripheral blood, taken in the second trimester of pregnancy. CDR3 residues: CASSVPTGMGTDTQYF. CDR3 DNA sequence: TGTGCCAGCAGCGTTCCGACAGGGATGGGCACAGATACGCAGTATTTT.